What follows describes a single TCR beta chain. The data stem from a study of T cells in Graves' hyperthyroidism and ophthalmopathy. Trimming at V came to 4 bases and at J to 8 bases, leaving 5 bases not matched to a gene. This CDR3 is 15 amino acids long. Amplified TCR beta CDR3 regions came from RNA transcripts. With the HTBI primer set, the TCR CDR3 went through a first round of RT-PCR. TCRdb itself ran the multiplex PCR reads through MiXCR, one entry per CDR3 protein. This sample has some 620,000 distinct CDR3 sequences, with roughly 17% found just once. The chain carries TRBV12-3 or TRBV12-4 and TRBJ2-2; 12 bases are shared with TRBD2. The receptor was derived from a woman in her thirties with Graves' hyperthyroidism. Material for sequencing was blood. CDR3 in amino acids: CASSYSTSGSGELFF. The CDR3 nucleotides are TGTGCCAGCAGTTACTCGACTAGCGGGAGTGGGGAGCTGTTTTTT.